This passage covers 7 T cell receptor beta chains from one sample sequenced in a study of T cells after posttransplantation cyclophosphamide (dated by TCRdb to the mid-2010s). The library was obtained by the immunoSEQ multiplex PCR assay. TCRdb provides this immuneACCESS table in a form limited to in-frame rearrangements. Some clones are lacking; in checked studies, under half of them reflect an unresolved V gene, and why the rest are absent is not known. The table for this sample lists approximately 17,000 clones; around 91% of them were counted only once. The ten largest account for around 0.53% of the sample. What this sample's treatment or condition label stands for: high-dose cyclophosphamide on days +3 and +4 as single-agent GVHD prophylaxis. Patients in the PTCy group got busulfan and fludarabine conditioning, a marrow graft from a related or unrelated donor, and cyclophosphamide on days +3 and +4.

Source: CD4+ T cells sorted from blood, taken after allogeneic stem cell transplant with posttransplant cyclophosphamide. Receptor source: a male patient aged 60 to 75 who received an allogeneic stem cell transplant from a related donor and was CMV-positive. After a transplant, some T cells may be of graft donor origin.

The chain joins TRBV28 to TRBJ2-7; D is perhaps TRBD1 (5 bases). CDR1 and CDR2 from the germline V gene are MDHEN and SYDVKM. The V gene lost 3 bases and the J gene lost 4 bases, with 13 bases spanning the gap. CDR3 size: 14 residues. In DNA form, the CDR3 reads TGTGCCAGCAGTTTGTCAGCAGGGAAGTACGAGCAGTACTTC. Its translation: CASSLSAGKYEQYF.

The J gene is TRBJ2-1, the V gene TRBV4-2; 14 bases fit TRBD2. Per germline, CDR1 LGHNA and CDR2 YNFKEQ. The J segment lost 3 bases and the V segment lost 4 bases, leaving 8 bases of the junction unmatched. This CDR3 is 18 amino acids long. The chain's CDR3 is CASSRLGTSGGGYNEQFF. In DNA form, the CDR3 reads TGTGCCAGCAGCCGGCTCGGGACTAGCGGGGGCGGCTACAATGAGCAGTTCTTC.

The DNA for the CDR3 is TGTGCCAGCAGTGACGGCGCAGGGGGGACCCAGTACTTC. Its protein product is CASSDGAGGTQYF. V gene TRBV6-4 combines with J gene TRBJ2-5, with 7 positions matching TRBD1. With 2 bases clipped from V and 7 bases from J, the junction kept 4 bases outside the gene matches. The CDR3 is 13 amino acids. Germline V gene lookup returns CDR1 MRHNA and CDR2 SNTAGT.

The gene calls are TRBV5-5 and TRBJ2-1; TRBD2 is a possible D gene (7 bases). Trimming removed 1 base from V and 6 bases from J, with 14 bases in between. The germline V gene has CDR1 SGHKS and CDR2 YYEKEE (reference sequence). The CDR3 length is 15 residues. In DNA, the CDR3 is TGTGCCAGCAGCTTGAGGTGGGGGGGCGGCAATGAGCAGTTCTTC. This gives the protein CASSLRWGGGNEQFF.

J is TRBJ1-3 and V is TRBV6-1; D is uncertain. The CDR3 consists of 15 residues. Germline V gene data show CDR1 as MNHNS and CDR2 as SASEGT. The V gene lost 2 bases and the J gene lost 5 bases, with 13 bases spanning the gap. The CDR3 nucleotides read TGTGCCAGCAGTGAAAGTCCGCTATCTAGAAACACCATATATTTT. Translated: CASSESPLSRNTIYF.

The chain employs TRBV6-1 and TRBJ2-7, with D uncertain. CDR3 length: 14 residues. Germline V gene sequence: CDR1 MNHNS, CDR2 SASEGT. Trimming left V 2 bases short and J 0 bases short, with 8 bases between. CDR3 coding DNA: TGTGCCAGCAGTGAACAAAACGGCTCCTACGAGCAGTACTTC. It specifies CASSEQNGSYEQYF.

The chain couples TRBV6-5 to TRBJ1-2; no clear D. V was shortened by 7 bases and J by 1 base, with 10 bases between the two germline ends. Germline CDR1 is MNHEY and CDR2 is SVGAGI. This CDR3 has 13 amino acids. DNA for the CDR3: TGTGCCAGCACCGAGAGAGATAACTATGGCTACACCTTC. Its protein product is CASTERDNYGYTF.